The source of this T cell receptor beta chain is a study of shared clonotypes between healthy human individuals. Study in general: Donors had three CD4 naive, three CD4 memory, two CD8 naive and one CD8 memory plate apiece. Overall study findings and caveats: Sampling involved blood alone; tissue repertoires likely differ. Deeper or shallower sequencing was expected to change how clonotypes are shared among donors.

Assay used: immunoSEQ multiplex PCR; TCRdb lists only in-frame clones, some missing. The table shows about 640,000 clones, with around 72% occurring only once. CDR3 size: 14 residues. Trimming shortened V by 3 bases and J by 0 bases, and 8 bases separated the two germline ends. Germline V gene data show CDR1 as KGHSH and CDR2 as LQKENI. Concerning this clone itself: What it recognizes is unknown.

Every one of the donors was a Caucasian adult that lived in Nashville, Tennessee. The chain employs TRBV18 and TRBJ1-1; D is uncertain. The sequenced material came from memory CD4+ T cells sorted from blood. This sample's subset: CD45RA-negative fraction. The origin of this receptor is a woman aged 30 to 39 in good health. CDR3 nucleotide sequence: TGTGCCAGCTCACCGAGGAACCTGAACACTGAAGCTTTCTTT. Translation: CASSPRNLNTEAFF.